This T cell receptor (beta chain) came from a study of CD8 T cells in Susac syndrome. An amount of RNA that ranged from about 0.45 to 1 ug was reverse transcribed with random hexamers. MiXCR was run by TCRdb on the immunoSEQ multiplex PCR reads, yielding one entry per CDR3 protein. The table records 95,000 to 150,000 distinct CDR3 sequences, around 94% of them present only once. The CDR3 totals 11 residues. The V and J ends lost 4 bases and 3 bases respectively, with 7 bases between them. Germline V gene sequence: CDR1 SQVTM, CDR2 ANQGSEA. This clonotype occurred a few times. The chain has TRBV29-1 and TRBJ2-7; no definite D call. The sample comprised CD8+ T cells from PBMCs. This clonotype was sampled from a human donor with Susac syndrome. CDR3: CSVALGYEQYF. CDR3 coding DNA: TGCAGCGTTGCCCTGGGCTACGAGCAGTACTTC.